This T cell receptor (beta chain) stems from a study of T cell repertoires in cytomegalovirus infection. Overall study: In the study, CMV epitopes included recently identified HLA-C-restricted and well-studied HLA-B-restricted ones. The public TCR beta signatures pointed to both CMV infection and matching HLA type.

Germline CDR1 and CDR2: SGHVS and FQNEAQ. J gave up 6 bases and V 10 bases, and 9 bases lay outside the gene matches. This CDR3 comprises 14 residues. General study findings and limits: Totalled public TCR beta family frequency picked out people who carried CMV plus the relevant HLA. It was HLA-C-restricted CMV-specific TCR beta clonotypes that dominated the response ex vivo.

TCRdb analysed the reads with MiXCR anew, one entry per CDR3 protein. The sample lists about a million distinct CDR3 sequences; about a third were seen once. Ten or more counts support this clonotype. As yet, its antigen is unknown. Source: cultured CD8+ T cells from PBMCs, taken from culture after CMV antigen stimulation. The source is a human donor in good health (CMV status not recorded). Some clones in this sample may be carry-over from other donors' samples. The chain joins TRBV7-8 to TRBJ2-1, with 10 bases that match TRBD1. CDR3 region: CATRGTGAGNEQFF. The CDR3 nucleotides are TGTGCCACTCGGGGGACAGGGGCGGGCAATGAGCAGTTCTTC.